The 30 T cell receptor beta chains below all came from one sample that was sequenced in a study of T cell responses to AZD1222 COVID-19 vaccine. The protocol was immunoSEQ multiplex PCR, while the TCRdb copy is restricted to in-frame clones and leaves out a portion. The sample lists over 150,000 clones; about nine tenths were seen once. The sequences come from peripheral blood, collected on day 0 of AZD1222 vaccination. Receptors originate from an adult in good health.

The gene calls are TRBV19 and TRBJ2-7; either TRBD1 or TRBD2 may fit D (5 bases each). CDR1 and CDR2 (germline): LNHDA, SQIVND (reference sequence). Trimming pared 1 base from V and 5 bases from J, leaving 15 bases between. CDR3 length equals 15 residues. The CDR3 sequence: CASSIVGAGTDEQYF. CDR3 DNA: TGTGCCAGTAGTATAGTTGGGGCAGGGACCGACGAGCAGTACTTC.

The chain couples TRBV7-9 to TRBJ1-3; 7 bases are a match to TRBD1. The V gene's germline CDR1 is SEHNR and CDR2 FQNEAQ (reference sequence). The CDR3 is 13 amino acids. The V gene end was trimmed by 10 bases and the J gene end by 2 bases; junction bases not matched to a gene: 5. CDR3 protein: CATTGTAGNTIYF. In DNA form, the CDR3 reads TGTGCCACCACCGGGACAGCTGGAAACACCATATATTTT.

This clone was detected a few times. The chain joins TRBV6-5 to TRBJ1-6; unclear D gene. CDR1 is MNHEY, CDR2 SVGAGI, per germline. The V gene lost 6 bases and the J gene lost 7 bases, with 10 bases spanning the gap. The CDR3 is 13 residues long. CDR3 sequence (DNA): TGTGCCAGCAGCAACGGCGGGAATTCACCCCTCCACTTT. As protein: CASSNGGNSPLHF.

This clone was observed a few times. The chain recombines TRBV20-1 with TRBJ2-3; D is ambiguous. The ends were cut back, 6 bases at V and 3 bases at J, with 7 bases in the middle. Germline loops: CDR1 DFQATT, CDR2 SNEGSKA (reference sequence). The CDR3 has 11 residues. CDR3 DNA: TGCAGTGCCGAACTGACAGATACGCAGTATTTT. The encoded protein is CSAELTDTQYF.

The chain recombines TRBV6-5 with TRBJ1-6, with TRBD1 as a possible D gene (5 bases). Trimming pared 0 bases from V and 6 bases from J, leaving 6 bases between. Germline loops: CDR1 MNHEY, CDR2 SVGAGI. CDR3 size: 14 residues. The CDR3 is CASSYSDSNSPLHF. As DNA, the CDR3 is TGTGCCAGCAGTTACTCAGACAGTAATTCACCCCTCCACTTT.

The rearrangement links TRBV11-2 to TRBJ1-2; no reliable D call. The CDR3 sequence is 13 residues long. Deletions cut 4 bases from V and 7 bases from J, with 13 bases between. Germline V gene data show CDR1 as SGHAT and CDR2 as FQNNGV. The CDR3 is CASSWRVGLGYTF. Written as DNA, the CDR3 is TGTGCCAGCAGCTGGAGGGTCGGACTTGGCTACACCTTC.

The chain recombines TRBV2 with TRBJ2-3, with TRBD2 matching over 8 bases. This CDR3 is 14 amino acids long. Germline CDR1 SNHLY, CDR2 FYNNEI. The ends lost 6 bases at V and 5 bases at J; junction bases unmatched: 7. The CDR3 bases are TGTGCCAGCAGCCCGGGGGGGCGGAGAGATACGCAGTATTTT. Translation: CASSPGGRRDTQYF.

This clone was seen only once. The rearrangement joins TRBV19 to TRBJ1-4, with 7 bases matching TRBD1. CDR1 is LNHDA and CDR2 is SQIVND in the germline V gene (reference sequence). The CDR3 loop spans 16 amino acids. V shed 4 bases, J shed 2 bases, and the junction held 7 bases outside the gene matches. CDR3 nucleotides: TGTGCCAGTAGTACCCTCCGGGGACAGACTAATGAAAAACTGTTTTTT. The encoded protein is CASSTLRGQTNEKLFF.

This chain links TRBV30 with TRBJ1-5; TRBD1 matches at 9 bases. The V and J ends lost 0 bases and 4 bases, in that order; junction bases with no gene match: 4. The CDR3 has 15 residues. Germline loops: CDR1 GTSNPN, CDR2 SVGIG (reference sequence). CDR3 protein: CAWSVLGTGNQPQHF. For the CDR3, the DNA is TGTGCCTGGAGTGTATTGGGGACAGGGAATCAGCCCCAGCATTTT.

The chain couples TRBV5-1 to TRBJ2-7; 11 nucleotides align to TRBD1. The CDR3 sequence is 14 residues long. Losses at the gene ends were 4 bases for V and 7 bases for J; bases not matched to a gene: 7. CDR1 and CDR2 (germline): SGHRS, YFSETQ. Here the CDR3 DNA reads TGCGCCAGCAGCCAGGGACAGGGGGGATCAGAGCAGTACTTC. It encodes CASSQGQGGSEQYF.

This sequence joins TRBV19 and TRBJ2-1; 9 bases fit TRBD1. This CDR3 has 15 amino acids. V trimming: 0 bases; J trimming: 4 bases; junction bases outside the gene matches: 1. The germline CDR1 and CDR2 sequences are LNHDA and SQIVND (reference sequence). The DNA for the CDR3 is TGTGCCAGTAGTATAGAGGGACAGGGATACAATGAGCAGTTCTTC. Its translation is CASSIEGQGYNEQFF.

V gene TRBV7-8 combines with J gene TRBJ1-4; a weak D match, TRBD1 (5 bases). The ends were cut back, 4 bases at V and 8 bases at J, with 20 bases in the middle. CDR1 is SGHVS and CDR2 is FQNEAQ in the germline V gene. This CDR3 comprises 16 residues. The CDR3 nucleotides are TGTGCCAGCAGCTCAACCTCAGTGGGGGTAGGGGAAAAACTGTTTTTT. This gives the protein CASSSTSVGVGEKLFF. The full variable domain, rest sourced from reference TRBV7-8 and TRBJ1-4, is GAGVSQSPRYKVAKRGQDVALRCDPISGHVSLFWYQQALGQGPEFLTYFQNEAQLDKSGLPSDRFFAERPEGSVSTLKIQRTQQEDSAVYLCASSSTSVGVGEKLFFGSGTQLSVL.

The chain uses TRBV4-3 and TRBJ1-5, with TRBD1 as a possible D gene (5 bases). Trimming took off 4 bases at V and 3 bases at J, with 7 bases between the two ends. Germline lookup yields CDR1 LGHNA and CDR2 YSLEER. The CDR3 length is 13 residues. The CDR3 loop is CASSPGPNQPQHF. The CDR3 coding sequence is TGCGCCAGCAGCCCGGGACCCAATCAGCCCCAGCATTTT.

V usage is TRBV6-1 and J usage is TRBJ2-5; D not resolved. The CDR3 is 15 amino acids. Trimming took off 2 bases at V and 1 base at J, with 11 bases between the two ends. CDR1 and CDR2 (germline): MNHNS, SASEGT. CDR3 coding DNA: TGTGCCAGCAGTGAAAACAGCAATCTCCAAGAGACCCAGTACTTC. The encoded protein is CASSENSNLQETQYF.

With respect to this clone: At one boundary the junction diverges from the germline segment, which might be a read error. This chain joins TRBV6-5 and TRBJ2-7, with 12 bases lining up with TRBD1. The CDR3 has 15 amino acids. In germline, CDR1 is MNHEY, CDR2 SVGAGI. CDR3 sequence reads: CASSKRDRGPYEQYF. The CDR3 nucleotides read TGTGCCAGCAGTAAAAGGGACAGGGGGCCCTATGAGCAGTACTTC.

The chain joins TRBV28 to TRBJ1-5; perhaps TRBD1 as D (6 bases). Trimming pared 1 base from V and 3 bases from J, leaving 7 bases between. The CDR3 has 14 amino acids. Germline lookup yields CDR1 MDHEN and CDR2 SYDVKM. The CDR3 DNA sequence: TGTGCCAGCAGTTTATCAGGGGTCAATCAGCCCCAGCATTTT. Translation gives CASSLSGVNQPQHF.

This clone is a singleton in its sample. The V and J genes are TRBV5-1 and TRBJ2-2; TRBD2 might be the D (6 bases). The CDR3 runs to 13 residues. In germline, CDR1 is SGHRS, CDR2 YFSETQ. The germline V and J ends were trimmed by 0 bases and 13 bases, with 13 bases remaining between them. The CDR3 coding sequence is TGCGCCAGCAGCTTGGAAAGCGGGCAGTCGCTGTTTTTT. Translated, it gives CASSLESGQSLFF.

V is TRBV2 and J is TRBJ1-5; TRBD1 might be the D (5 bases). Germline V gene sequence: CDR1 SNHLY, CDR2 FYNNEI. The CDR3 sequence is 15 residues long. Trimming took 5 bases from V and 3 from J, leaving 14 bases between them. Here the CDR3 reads CASSRQQTVNQPQHF. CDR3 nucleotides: TGTGCCAGCAGTCGACAGCAAACGGTCAATCAGCCCCAGCATTTT.

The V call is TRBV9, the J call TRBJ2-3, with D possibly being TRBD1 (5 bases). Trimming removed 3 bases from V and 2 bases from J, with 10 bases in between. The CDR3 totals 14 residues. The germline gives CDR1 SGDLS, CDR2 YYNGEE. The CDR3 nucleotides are TGTGCCAGCAGCGGACCAGGGAACACAGATACGCAGTATTTT. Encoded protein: CASSGPGNTDTQYF.

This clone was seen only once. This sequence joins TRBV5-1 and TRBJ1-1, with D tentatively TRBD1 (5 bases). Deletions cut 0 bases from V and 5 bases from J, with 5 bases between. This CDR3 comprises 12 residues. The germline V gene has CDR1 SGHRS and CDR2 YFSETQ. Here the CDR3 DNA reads TGCGCCAGCAGCTTGGAGGGGACTGAAGCTTTCTTT. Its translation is CASSLEGTEAFF. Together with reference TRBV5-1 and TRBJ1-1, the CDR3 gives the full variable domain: KAGVTQTPRYLIKTRGQQVTLSCSPISGHRSVSWYQQTPGQGLQFLFEYFSETQRNKGNFPGRFSGRQFSNSRSEMNVSTLELGDSALYLCASSLEGTEAFFGQGTRLTVV.

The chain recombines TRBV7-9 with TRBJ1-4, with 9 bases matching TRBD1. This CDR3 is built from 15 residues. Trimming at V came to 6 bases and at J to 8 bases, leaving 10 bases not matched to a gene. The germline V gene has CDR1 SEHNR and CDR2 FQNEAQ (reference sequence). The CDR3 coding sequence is TGTGCCAGCAGTCGTCCGGGACAGGGTTACGAAAAACTGTTTTTT. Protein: CASSRPGQGYEKLFF.

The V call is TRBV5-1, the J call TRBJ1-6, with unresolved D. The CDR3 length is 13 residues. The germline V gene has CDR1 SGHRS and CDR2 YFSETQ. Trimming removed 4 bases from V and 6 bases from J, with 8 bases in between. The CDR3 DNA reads TGCGCCAGCAGCAGGGAGGGTAATTCACCCCTCCACTTT. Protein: CASSREGNSPLHF.

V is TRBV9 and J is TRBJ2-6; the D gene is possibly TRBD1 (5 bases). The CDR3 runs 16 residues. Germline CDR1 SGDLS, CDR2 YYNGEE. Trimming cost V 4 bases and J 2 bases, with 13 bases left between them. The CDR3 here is CASSPEAGTGANVLTF. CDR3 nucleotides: TGTGCCAGCAGCCCTGAGGCAGGGACTGGGGCCAACGTCCTGACTTTC.

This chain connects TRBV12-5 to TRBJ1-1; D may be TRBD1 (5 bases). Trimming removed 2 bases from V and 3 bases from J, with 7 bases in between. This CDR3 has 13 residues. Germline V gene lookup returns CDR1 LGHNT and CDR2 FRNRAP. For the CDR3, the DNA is TGTGCTAGTGGTTTGATGACAGACACTGAAGCTTTCTTT. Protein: CASGLMTDTEAFF. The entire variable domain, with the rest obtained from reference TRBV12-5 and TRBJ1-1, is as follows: DARVTQTPRHKVTEMGQEVTMRCQPILGHNTVFWYRQTMMQGLELLAYFRNRAPLDDSGMPKDRFSAEMPDATLATLKIQPSEPRDSAVYFCASGLMTDTEAFFGQGTRLTVV.

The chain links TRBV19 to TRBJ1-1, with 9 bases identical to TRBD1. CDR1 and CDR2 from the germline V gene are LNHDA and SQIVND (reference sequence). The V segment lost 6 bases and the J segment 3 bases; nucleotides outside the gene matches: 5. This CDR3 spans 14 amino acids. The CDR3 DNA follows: TGTGCCAGTAGGGGACAGGGTACCCACACTGAAGCTTTCTTT. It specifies CASRGQGTHTEAFF.

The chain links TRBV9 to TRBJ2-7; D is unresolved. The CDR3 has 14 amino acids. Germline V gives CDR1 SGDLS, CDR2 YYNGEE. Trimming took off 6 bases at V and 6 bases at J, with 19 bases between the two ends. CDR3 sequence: CASTENEGLGEQYF. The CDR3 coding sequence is TGTGCCAGCACCGAGAATGAAGGGCTCGGCGAGCAGTACTTC.

CDR3 region: CASSDGGTEAFF. As DNA, the CDR3 is TGCGCCAGCAGCGATGGGGGGACTGAAGCTTTCTTT. The gene calls are TRBV5-1 and TRBJ1-1; possible D gene TRBD1, 5 bases. CDR1 and CDR2 from the germline V gene are SGHRS and YFSETQ. CDR3 size: 12 residues. V gave up 4 bases and J gave up 5 bases, with 9 bases separating them.

The CDR3 loop is CASSSSTGLNTEAFF. CDR3 nucleotide sequence: TGTGCCAGCAGTTCCTCGACAGGGTTGAACACTGAAGCTTTCTTT. V gene TRBV27 combines with J gene TRBJ1-1; 7 bases fit TRBD1. Germline V gene data show CDR1 as MNHEY and CDR2 as SMNVEV (reference sequence). The trim removed 4 bases at V and 0 bases at J, leaving 5 bases unmatched. The CDR3 totals 15 residues.

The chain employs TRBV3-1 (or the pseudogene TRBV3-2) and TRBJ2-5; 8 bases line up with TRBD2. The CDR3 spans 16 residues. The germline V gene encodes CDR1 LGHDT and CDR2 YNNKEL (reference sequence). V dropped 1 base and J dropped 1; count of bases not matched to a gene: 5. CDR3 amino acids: CASSQVDGGAQETQYF. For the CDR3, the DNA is TGTGCCAGCAGCCAAGTGGACGGGGGGGCCCAAGAGACCCAGTACTTC.

The CDR3: CASSYPSGTGRLKGFAEQYF. The CDR3 DNA reads TGTGCCAGCAGTTACCCCTCCGGGACAGGGAGATTAAAGGGGTTCGCCGAGCAGTACTTC. The chain links TRBV6-2 or TRBV6-3 to TRBJ2-7, with 9 bases identical to TRBD1. The length of the CDR3 is 20 residues. J gave up 6 bases and V 2 bases, and 23 bases lay outside the gene matches. Per the germline V gene, CDR1 is MNHEY and CDR2 is SVGEGT.